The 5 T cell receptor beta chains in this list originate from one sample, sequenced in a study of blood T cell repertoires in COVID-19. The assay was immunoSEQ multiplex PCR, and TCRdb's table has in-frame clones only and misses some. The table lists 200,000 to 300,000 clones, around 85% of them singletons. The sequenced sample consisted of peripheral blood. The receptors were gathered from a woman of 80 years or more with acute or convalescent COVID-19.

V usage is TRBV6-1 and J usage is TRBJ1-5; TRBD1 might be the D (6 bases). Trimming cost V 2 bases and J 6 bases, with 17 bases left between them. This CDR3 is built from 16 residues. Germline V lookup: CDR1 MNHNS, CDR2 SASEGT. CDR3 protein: CASSEMGARVGQPQHF. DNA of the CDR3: TGTGCCAGCAGTGAAATGGGGGCGCGGGTCGGTCAGCCCCAGCATTTT.

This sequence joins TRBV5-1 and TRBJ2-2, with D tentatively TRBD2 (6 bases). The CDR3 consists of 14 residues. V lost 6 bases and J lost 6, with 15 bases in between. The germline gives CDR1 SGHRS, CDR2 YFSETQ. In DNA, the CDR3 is TGCGCCAGCAACCTCTTCAGGGAGGCCGGGGAGCTGTTTTTT. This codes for CASNLFREAGELFF.

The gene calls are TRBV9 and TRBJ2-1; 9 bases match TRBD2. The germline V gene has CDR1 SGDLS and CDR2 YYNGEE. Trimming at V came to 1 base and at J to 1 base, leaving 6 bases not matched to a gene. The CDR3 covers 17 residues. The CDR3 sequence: CASSVIPSGDSYNEQFF. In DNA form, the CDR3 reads TGTGCCAGCAGCGTAATCCCTAGCGGGGATTCCTACAATGAGCAGTTCTTC.

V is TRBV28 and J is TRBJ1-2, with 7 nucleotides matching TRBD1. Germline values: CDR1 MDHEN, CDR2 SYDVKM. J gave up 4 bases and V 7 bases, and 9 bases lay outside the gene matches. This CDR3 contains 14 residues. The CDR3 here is CASTKGGASYGYTF. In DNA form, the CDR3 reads TGTGCCAGCACAAAAGGGGGCGCTTCCTATGGCTACACCTTC.

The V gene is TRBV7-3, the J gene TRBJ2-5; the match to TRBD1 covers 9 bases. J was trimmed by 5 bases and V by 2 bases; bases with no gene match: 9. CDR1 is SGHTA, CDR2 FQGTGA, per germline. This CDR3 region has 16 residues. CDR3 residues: CASSLFPGQGGETQYF. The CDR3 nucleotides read TGTGCCAGCAGCTTATTCCCGGGACAGGGCGGGGAGACCCAGTACTTC. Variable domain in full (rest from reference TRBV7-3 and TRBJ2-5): GAGVSQTPSNKVTEKGKYVELRCDPISGHTALYWYRQSLGQGPEFLIYFQGTGAADDSGLPNDRFFAVRPEGSVSTLKIQRTERGDSAVYLCASSLFPGQGGETQYFGPGTRLLVL.